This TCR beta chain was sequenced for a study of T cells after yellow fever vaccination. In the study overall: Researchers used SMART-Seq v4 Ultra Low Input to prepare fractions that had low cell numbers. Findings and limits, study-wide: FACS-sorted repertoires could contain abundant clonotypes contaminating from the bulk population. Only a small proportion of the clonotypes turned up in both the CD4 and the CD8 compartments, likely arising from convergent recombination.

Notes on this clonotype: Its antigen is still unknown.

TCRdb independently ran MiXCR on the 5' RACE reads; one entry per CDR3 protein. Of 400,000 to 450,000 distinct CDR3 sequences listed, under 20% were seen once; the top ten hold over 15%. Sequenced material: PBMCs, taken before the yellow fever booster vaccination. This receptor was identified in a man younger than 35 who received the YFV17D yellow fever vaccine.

CDR3 residues: CSARFDNEQFF. Written as DNA, the CDR3 is TGCAGTGCTAGATTCGATAATGAGCAGTTCTTC. The chain couples TRBV20-1 to TRBJ2-1; D not certain. The CDR3 covers 11 residues. Between the trimmed V and J ends, which lost 2 bases and 7 bases, there was a span of 6 bases. Per the germline V gene, CDR1 is DFQATT and CDR2 is SNEGSKA (reference sequence).